This T cell receptor (beta chain) was identified in a study of T cell responses to AZD1222 COVID-19 vaccine. Study results and caveats: Spike regions recognized by vaccine-associated CD4 TCRs spanned the protein, led by 160-218 and 743-854.

Losses at the gene ends were 0 bases for V and 5 bases for J; bases not matched to a gene: 2. Germline assignment: CDR1 LGHDT and CDR2 YNNKEL (reference sequence). CDR3 length equals 16 residues. Generated by immunoSEQ multiplex PCR, the TCRdb table keeps only in-frame clones and is missing some. The sample holds more than 150,000 clones, almost 95% seen once. As concerns this clone: No antigen is known for it.

The sequencing here drew on peripheral blood, taken on day 0 of AZD1222 vaccination. The chain has TRBV3-1 (or the pseudogene TRBV3-2) and TRBJ1-4; 11 bases fit TRBD1. The clonotype comes from an adult in good health. The CDR3 loop reads CASSQDRDRGNEKLFF. DNA of the CDR3: TGTGCCAGCAGCCAAGATCGGGACAGGGGGAATGAAAAACTGTTTTTT.